This T cell receptor (beta chain) came from a study of cytomegalovirus exposure and HLA in healthy donors. On this clone itself: Its antigen is undetermined.

Study-wide results and caveats: For cytomegalovirus status, the classifier reportedly gave diagnoses with high specificity and sensitivity. Overall, around 160 TCR beta chains were annotated as cytomegalovirus-associated.

The table came from immunoSEQ multiplex PCR; TCRdb's copy has only in-frame clones and leaves some out. The sample has roughly 98,000 clones; about 90% are singletons. The CDR3 length is 15 residues. With 6 bases clipped from V and 5 bases from J, the junction kept 10 bases outside the gene matches. Germline CDR1 is MDHEN and CDR2 is SYDVKM. The chain employs TRBV28 and TRBJ2-5, with 9 bases lining up with TRBD2. Sequencing was performed on PBMCs. The clonotype comes from a man aged 18 to 30 in good health and CMV-seropositive. This CDR3 is CASRPGGTSLETQYF. CDR3 bases: TGTGCCAGCAGACCAGGGGGGACTAGCCTGGAGACCCAGTACTTC.